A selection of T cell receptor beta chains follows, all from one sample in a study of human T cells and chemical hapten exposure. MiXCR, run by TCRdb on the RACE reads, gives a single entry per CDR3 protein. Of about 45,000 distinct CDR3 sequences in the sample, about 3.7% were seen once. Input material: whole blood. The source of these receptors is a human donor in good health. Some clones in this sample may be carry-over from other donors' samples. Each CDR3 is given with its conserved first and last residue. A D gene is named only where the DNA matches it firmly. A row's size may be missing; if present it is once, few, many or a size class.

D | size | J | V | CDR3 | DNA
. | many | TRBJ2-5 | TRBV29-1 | CSVDPMGETQYF | TGCAGCGTCGACCCCATGGGGGAGACCCAGTACTTC
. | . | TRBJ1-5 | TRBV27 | CASSFQGSNQPQHF | TGTGCCAGCAGTTTCCAAGGGAGCAATCAGCCCCAGCATTTT
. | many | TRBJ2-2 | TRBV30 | CAWSALSRAGGELFF | TGTGCCTGGAGTGCCCTTAGCAGGGCGGGCGGGGAGCTGTTTTTT
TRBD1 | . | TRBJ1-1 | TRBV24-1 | CATSEAPGTGNTEAFF | TGTGCCACCAGTGAAGCTCCCGGGACAGGGAACACTGAAGCTTTCTTT
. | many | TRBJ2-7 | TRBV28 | CASRRFYQGEQYF | TGTGCCAGCAGAAGATTCTACCAGGGCGAGCAGTACTTC
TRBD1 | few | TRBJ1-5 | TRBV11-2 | CASSSTGGGQPQHF | TGTGCCAGCAGCTCTACAGGGGGCGGGCAGCCCCAGCATTTT
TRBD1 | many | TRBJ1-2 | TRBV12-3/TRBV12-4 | CASSYRGKNYGYTF | TGTGCCAGCAGTTACAGGGGGAAAAACTATGGCTACACCTTC
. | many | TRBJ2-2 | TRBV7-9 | CASSFGVGTGELFF | TGTGCCAGCAGCTTTGGGGTCGGCACCGGGGAGCTGTTTTTT
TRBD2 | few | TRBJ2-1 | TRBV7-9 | CASSPLGGRGNEQFF | TGTGCCAGCAGCCCACTCGGCGGGAGGGGCAATGAGCAGTTCTTC
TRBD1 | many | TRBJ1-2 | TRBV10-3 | CAIQALDRGTVRTFFPYGYTF | TGTGCCATTCAGGCTCTGGACAGGGGAACCGTGAGAACATTCTTCCCTTATGGCTACACCTTC
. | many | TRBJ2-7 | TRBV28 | CASSLGESYSYEQYF | TGTGCCAGCAGTTTAGGGGAGTCCTACTCCTACGAGCAGTACTTC
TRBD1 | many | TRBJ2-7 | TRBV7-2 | CASSSGQGFSVYF | TGTGCCAGCAGCTCGGGACAGGGATTTTCGGTGTACTTC
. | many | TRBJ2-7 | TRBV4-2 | CASSQDVRAIDEQYF | TGTGCCAGCAGCCAAGATGTAAGGGCTATCGACGAGCAGTACTTC
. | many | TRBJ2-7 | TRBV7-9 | CASSLASGRRYF | TGTGCCAGCAGCTTGGCCTCAGGGAGGCGGTACTTC
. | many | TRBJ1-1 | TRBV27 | CASSQFRPLNTEAFF | TGTGCCAGCAGTCAATTTAGGCCCCTGAACACTGAAGCTTTCTTT
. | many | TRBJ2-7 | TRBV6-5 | CASSYGGEAYEQYF | TGTGCCAGCAGTTACGGGGGAGAAGCCTACGAGCAGTACTTC
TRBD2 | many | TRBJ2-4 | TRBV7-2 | CASRQAGTSGRAGNIQYF | TGTGCCAGCAGACAAGCCGGGACTAGCGGGAGGGCAGGAAACATTCAGTACTTC
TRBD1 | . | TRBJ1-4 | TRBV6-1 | CASNNRTGMKINEKLFF | TGTGCCAGCAATAACCGGACAGGGATGAAGATTAATGAAAAACTGTTTTTT
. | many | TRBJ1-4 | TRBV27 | CASSKATVGVSEKLFF | TGTGCCAGCAGTAAAGCGACAGTGGGAGTTTCTGAAAAACTGTTTTTT